This is a list of T cell receptor beta chains from one sample in a study of Ad26.COV2.S vaccination and SARS-CoV-2 variants. Assay used: immunoSEQ multiplex PCR; TCRdb lists only in-frame clones, some missing. The table has around 250,000 clones, roughly 85% seen once. The sequenced sample was peripheral blood, obtained in a trial of Ad26.COV2.S vaccine versus placebo. Receptors were obtained from a person between 18 and 60 years old who received the Ad26.COV2.S COVID-19 vaccine or a placebo. Each CDR3 is given with its conserved first and last residue. A D gene is named only where the DNA matches it firmly.

J | D | V | DNA | CDR3
TRBJ2-1 | TRBD1 | TRBV19 | TGTGCCAGTGAAAGAGACAGGGGCGGGGAGCAGTTCTTC | CASERDRGGEQFF
TRBJ1-1 | - | TRBV6-1 | TGTGCCAGCAGTGACGGCAGTTGGGAGAACACTGAAGCTTTCTTT | CASSDGSWENTEAFF
TRBJ1-1 | - | TRBV7-9 | TGTGCCAGCAGCTTAGTAGGGGCCTCGGATACTGAAGCTTTCTTT | CASSLVGASDTEAFF
TRBJ2-2 | TRBD1 | TRBV7-8 | TGTGCCAGCAGCTTCCGGACAGGTGTCGGGGAGCTGTTTTTT | CASSFRTGVGELFF
TRBJ2-3 | - | TRBV7-2 | TGTGCCAGCAGCTTCGGGACTTTCACCACAGATACGCAGTATTTT | CASSFGTFTTDTQYF
TRBJ2-7 | - | TRBV7-2 | TGTGCCAGCAGCCCCGACAGACTCTCCTACGAGCAGTACTTC | CASSPDRLSYEQYF
TRBJ1-4 | - | TRBV6-1 | TGTGCCAGCAGTGAAGTGAGAGGGCCGGCAACTAATGAAAAACTGTTTTTT | CASSEVRGPATNEKLFF
TRBJ1-2 | - | TRBV2 | TGTGCCAGCAGTGAACGGGGGAACTATGGCTACACCTTC | CASSERGNYGYTF
TRBJ2-6 | - | TRBV6-1 | TGTGCCAGCAGTGAAGAGGTGGCTTCTGGGGCCAACGTCCTGACTTTC | CASSEEVASGANVLTF
TRBJ1-2 | TRBD1 | TRBV4-1 | TGCGCCAGCAGCCAAGATCCGGGACAGGGGAACTATGGCTACACCTTC | CASSQDPGQGNYGYTF